What follows is one TCR beta chain and its context. CDR3 length: 16 residues. Germline V lookup: CDR1 SGHTA, CDR2 FQGNSA. The germline V and J ends were trimmed by 4 bases and 3 bases, with 16 bases remaining between them. Repertoires were generated with immunoSEQ multiplex PCR, while TCRdb's copy carries only in-frame clones and drops some. The sample lists tens of thousands of clones, 90% to 95% seen once, with around 10% in the top ten. This entry belongs to a study of OX40 agonist ivuxolimab in advanced cancers. V and J are TRBV7-2 and TRBJ1-3; D uncertain. The sample in question was CD4+ or CD8+ T cells sorted from blood, obtained in a trial of the OX40 agonist ivuxolimab. This TCR came from an adult with an advanced solid tumor such as melanoma, head and neck, liver or kidney cancer. The CDR3 region is CASSSTWTAYGNTIYF. CDR3 DNA: TGTGCCAGCAGCTCCACCTGGACCGCCTATGGAAACACCATATATTTT.